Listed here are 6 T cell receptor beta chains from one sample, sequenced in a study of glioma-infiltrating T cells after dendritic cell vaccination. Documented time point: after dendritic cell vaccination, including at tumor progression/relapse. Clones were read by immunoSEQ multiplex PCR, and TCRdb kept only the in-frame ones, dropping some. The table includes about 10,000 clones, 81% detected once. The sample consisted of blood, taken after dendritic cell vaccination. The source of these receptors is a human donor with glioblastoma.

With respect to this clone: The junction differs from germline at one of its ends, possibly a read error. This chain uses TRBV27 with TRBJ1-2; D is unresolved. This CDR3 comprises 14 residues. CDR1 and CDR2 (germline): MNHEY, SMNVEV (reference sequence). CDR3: CASSLSGSNYGYTF. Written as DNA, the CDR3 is TGTGCCAGCAGTCTATCCGGTTCCAACTATGGCTACACCTTC.

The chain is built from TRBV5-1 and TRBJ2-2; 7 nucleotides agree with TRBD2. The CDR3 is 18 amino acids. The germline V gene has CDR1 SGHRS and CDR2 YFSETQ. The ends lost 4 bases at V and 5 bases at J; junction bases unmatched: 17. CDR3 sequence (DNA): TGCGCCAGCAGCCCTACCCTGGGTTGGCAGGGAGGGACCGGGGAGCTGTTTTTT. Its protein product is CASSPTLGWQGGTGELFF.

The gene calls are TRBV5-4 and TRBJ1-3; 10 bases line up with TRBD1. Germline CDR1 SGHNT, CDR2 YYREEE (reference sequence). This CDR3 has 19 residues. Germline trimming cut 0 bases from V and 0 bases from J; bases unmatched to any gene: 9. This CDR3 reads CASSLGGTGALLSGNTIYF. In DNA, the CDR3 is TGTGCCAGCAGCTTGGGAGGGACAGGGGCCCTTCTCTCTGGAAACACCATATATTTT.

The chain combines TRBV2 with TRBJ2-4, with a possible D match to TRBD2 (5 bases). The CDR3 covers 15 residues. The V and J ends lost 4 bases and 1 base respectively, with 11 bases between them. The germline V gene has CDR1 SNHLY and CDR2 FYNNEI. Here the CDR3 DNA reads TGTGCCAGCAGTGGGGGAGAGTTGGCCAAAAACATTCAGTACTTC. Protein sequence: CASSGGELAKNIQYF.

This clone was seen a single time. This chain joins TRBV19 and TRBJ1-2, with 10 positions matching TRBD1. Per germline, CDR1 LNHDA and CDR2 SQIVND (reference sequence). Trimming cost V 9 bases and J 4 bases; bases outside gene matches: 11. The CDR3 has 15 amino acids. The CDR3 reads CASCEGTGVFYGYTF. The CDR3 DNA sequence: TGTGCCAGCTGCGAAGGGACAGGGGTCTTCTATGGCTACACCTTC.

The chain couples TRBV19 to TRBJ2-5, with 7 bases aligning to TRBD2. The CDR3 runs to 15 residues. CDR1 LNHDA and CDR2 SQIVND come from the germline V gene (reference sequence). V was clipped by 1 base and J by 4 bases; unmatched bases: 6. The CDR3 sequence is CASSIAGGIGETQYF. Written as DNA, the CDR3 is TGTGCCAGTAGTATAGCGGGAGGAATAGGAGAGACCCAGTACTTC.